The rows below give T cell receptor beta chains drawn from one sample of a study of graft-versus-host responses after intestinal transplantation. Measured with immunoSEQ multiplex PCR; TCRdb has only the in-frame clones, and not every one. Among about 85,000 clones listed, around 86% were seen once. Antigens for these TCRs are unknown. This sample comprised unstimulated CD8+ T cells sorted from spleen or lymph node cells, obtained before intestinal transplant. These receptors originate from a human donor who received an intestinal transplant. CDR3s include the opening cysteine and the closing phenylalanine or tryptophan. D genes are given only for firm matches. Clone size is given for some rows only: seen once, a few or many times, or a class if the clone is expanded.

TRBJ1-3 | NA | TRBV29-1 | TRBD1 | TGCAGCGTTGAAGGGACAGGGATCTCTGGAAACACCATATATTTT | CSVEGTGISGNTIYF
TRBJ2-1 | NA | TRBV7-9 | NA | TGTGCCAGCAGCTCCGCTTCAGTGCCGGGCTCCTACAATGAGCAGTTCTTC | CASSSASVPGSYNEQFF
TRBJ2-2 | NA | TRBV13 | NA | TGTGCCAGCAGCTTAGGAGGGCCCGGGGAGCTGTTTTTT | CASSLGGPGELFF
TRBJ2-2 | NA | TRBV9 | NA | TGTGCCAGCAGCGTAAGGGGATCCACCGGGGAGCTGTTTTTT | CASSVRGSTGELFF
TRBJ2-5 | few | TRBV28 | NA | TGTGCCAGCAACGACAATCTTGAGACCCAGTACTTC | CASNDNLETQYF
TRBJ2-2 | NA | TRBV19 | TRBD2 | TGTGCCGGTAGCGGGCGAAGCACCGGGGAGCTGTTTTTT | CAGSGRSTGELFF
TRBJ2-5 | NA | TRBV6-5 | TRBD1 | TGTGCCAGCAGTTATTCAGGGGGCGAGGAAGAGACCCAGTACTTC | CASSYSGGEEETQYF
TRBJ2-7 | NA | TRBV5-5 | NA | TGTGCCAGCAGCTATACGCAGGGGCGTTCCTACGAGCAGTACTTC | CASSYTQGRSYEQYF
TRBJ2-5 | NA | TRBV27 | NA | TGTGCCAGCAGCTTAGGGCAGCGCTTCGGGGAGACCCAGTACTTC | CASSLGQRFGETQYF
TRBJ1-1 | NA | TRBV2 | NA | TGTGCCAGCAGTGCTGGGGATCTCACTGAAGCTTTCTTT | CASSAGDLTEAFF
TRBJ2-4 | NA | TRBV23-1 | TRBD2 | TGCGCCAGCAGTCAATCTGGGGGGGTCTTGGACAAAAACATTCAGTACTTC | CASSQSGGVLDKNIQYF
TRBJ2-7 | NA | TRBV6-6 | NA | TGTGCCAGCAGTTACTTGACCTACGAGCAGTACTTC | CASSYLTYEQYF
TRBJ2-3 | NA | TRBV11-1 | TRBD1 | TGTGCCAGCAGCTTAGCGCCAGGGGGCTGCACAGATACGCAGTATTTT | CASSLAPGGCTDTQYF
TRBJ2-3 | few | TRBV27 | TRBD1 | TGTGCCAGCAGTTCCGGGACAGTCCAGGCCACAGATACGCAGTATTTT | CASSSGTVQATDTQYF
TRBJ1-1 | NA | TRBV5-6 | NA | TGTGCCAGCAGCTTCCCGGGGGAGACTGAAGCTTTCTTT | CASSFPGETEAFF
TRBJ2-3 | NA | TRBV29-1 | NA | TGCAGCGTTGAAGGGTCCAGGGAGAGCACAGATACGCAGTATTTT | CSVEGSRESTDTQYF
TRBJ1-1 | NA | TRBV19 | NA | TGTGCCAGTAGTATCGGCTGGCGTGACAGCACTGAAGCTTTCTTT | CASSIGWRDSTEAFF
TRBJ2-7 | NA | TRBV2 | NA | TGTGCCAGCAGTGAAAGGGTAGAGGGGAACTCCTACGAGCAGTACTTC | CASSERVEGNSYEQYF
TRBJ2-3 | NA | TRBV18 | TRBD1 | TGTGCCAGCTCACCGGGGCAGGGGGCGTCAGATACGCAGTATTTT | CASSPGQGASDTQYF
TRBJ1-6 | NA | TRBV6-5 | TRBD1 | TGTGCCAGCAGTTACTCGATTCAGGGGGCTAGTTCACCCCTCCACTTT | CASSYSIQGASSPLHF
TRBJ2-4 | NA | TRBV5-1 | TRBD2 | TGCGCCAGCAGCTTGACAGCGGGGTTAGCCAAAAACATTCAGTACTTC | CASSLTAGLAKNIQYF
TRBJ1-1 | NA | TRBV4-1 | NA | TGCGCCAGCAGCCAGGTCCGTCGGCGCCCACTTATCACTTTCTTT | CASSQVRRRPLITFF
TRBJ1-1 | NA | TRBV27 | NA | TGTGCCAGCAGTTTATATATAGGGGGGGAGGGGGAGGGCGCTGAAGCTTTCTTT | CASSLYIGGEGEGAEAFF
TRBJ1-5 | NA | TRBV2 | NA | TGTGCCAGCAGTCAACTAAGGGGTAGCAATCAGCCCCAGCATTTT | CASSQLRGSNQPQHF
TRBJ1-1 | NA | TRBV14 | TRBD1 | TGTGCCAGCAGCCCGGGGACAGGCCCCACTGAAGCTTTCTTT | CASSPGTGPTEAFF
TRBJ2-1 | NA | TRBV6-1 | NA | TGTGCCAGCTATTTGGAATACTACAATGAGCAGTTCTTC | CASYLEYYNEQFF
TRBJ2-3 | NA | TRBV28 | NA | TGTGCCAGCAGTTTGGCGGGAAGCACAGATACGCAGTATTTT | CASSLAGSTDTQYF
TRBJ2-5 | NA | TRBV10-2 | NA | TGCGCCAGCAGTGAGTTCTTTGTTGGTGGTTCAGACCAAGAGACCCAGTACTTC | CASSEFFVGGSDQETQYF
TRBJ1-6 | NA | TRBV6-5 | TRBD1 | TGTGCCAGCAGTTACTCGTTGGACAGGGGTGTCTCACCCCTCCACTTT | CASSYSLDRGVSPLHF
TRBJ1-2 | NA | TRBV9 | NA | TGTGCCAGCAGCGTAGGGGGGACCTATGGCTACACCTTC | CASSVGGTYGYTF
TRBJ2-1 | NA | TRBV27 | NA | TGTGCCAGCAGTGTAGACATATACAATGAGCAGTTCTTC | CASSVDIYNEQFF
TRBJ1-4 | NA | TRBV4-1 | NA | TGCGCCAGCAGCCAGACAGGATCGACTAATGAAAAACTGTTTTTT | CASSQTGSTNEKLFF
TRBJ1-2 | NA | TRBV7-9 | NA | TGTGCCAGCAGCTTAGCGGGCAGGGCAGGCTATGGCTACACCTTC | CASSLAGRAGYGYTF
TRBJ2-5 | NA | TRBV6-1 | TRBD1 | TGTGCCAGCAGGGGACAGGGAACGACCCAGTACTTC | CASRGQGTTQYF
TRBJ1-2 | NA | TRBV5-1 | NA | TGCGCCAGCAGCTTGGGATATGGCTACACCTTC | CASSLGYGYTF
TRBJ1-1 | NA | TRBV12-5 | NA | TGTGCTAGTGGTTTGGGGGGTAATGAAGCTTTCTTT | CASGLGGNEAFF
TRBJ2-1 | NA | TRBV27 | NA | TGTGCCAGCAGTTTATCCCAGGCCCACAATGAGCAGTTCTTC | CASSLSQAHNEQFF
TRBJ2-6 | NA | TRBV7-9 | TRBD1 | TGTGCCAGCAGCTTCCCGGGGACAGGGACCTCTGGGGCCAACGTCCTGACTTTC | CASSFPGTGTSGANVLTF
TRBJ1-4 | NA | TRBV28 | NA | TGTGCCAGCAGTTTGGGGGAAAAACTGTTTTTT | CASSLGEKLFF